Below, 21 T cell receptor beta chains from the same sample are listed, as sequenced in a study of cytomegalovirus exposure and HLA in healthy donors. PCR was performed using 60 Vbeta and 13 Jbeta primers. Sequencing was performed with immunoSEQ multiplex PCR; in TCRdb, only in-frame clones are kept and a portion is missing. The data show about 110,000 clones, about four fifths seen once. The sequenced material came from PBMCs. These receptors originate from a man aged 25-45 years in good health and CMV-seropositive.

The rearrangement uses TRBV5-1 and TRBJ1-4; the match to TRBD1 covers 9 bases. The length of the CDR3 is 17 residues. CDR1 and CDR2 from the germline V gene are SGHRS and YFSETQ. The trim removed 4 bases at V and 3 bases at J, leaving 10 bases unmatched. This CDR3 reads CASSRTGVVESNEKLFF. CDR3 coding DNA: TGCGCCAGCAGCCGGACAGGGGTTGTAGAGTCTAATGAAAAACTGTTTTTT.

CDR3 amino acids: CASSEARSDRGTLNYGYTF. CDR3 in DNA: TGTGCCAGCAGTGAAGCGCGTTCGGACAGGGGGACTCTTAACTATGGCTACACCTTC. The genes are TRBV6-1 and TRBJ1-2; 10 bases map to TRBD1. CDR3 length: 19 residues. CDR1 and CDR2 (germline): MNHNS, SASEGT. V dropped 0 bases and J dropped 1; count of bases not matched to a gene: 11.

The gene calls are TRBV5-1 and TRBJ2-5, with TRBD2 matching over 12 bases. Looked up from germline, CDR1 is SGHRS and CDR2 is YFSETQ. V lost 5 bases and J lost 2; bases outside the gene matches: 7. The CDR3 covers 16 residues. CDR3 in amino acids: CASRWLAGGTQETQYF. CDR3 sequence (DNA): TGCGCCAGCAGATGGCTAGCGGGAGGGACTCAAGAGACCCAGTACTTC.

The J gene is TRBJ2-1, the V gene TRBV5-5; 9 bases line up with TRBD2. The germline V gene encodes CDR1 SGHKS and CDR2 YYEKEE (reference sequence). V dropped 0 bases and J dropped 5; count of bases not matched to a gene: 15. CDR3 length equals 19 residues. The CDR3: CASSLAGYAGGPIDNEQFF. The CDR3 bases are TGTGCCAGCAGCTTGGCCGGTTATGCGGGAGGGCCTATCGACAATGAGCAGTTCTTC. The variable domain in full, completed from reference TRBV5-5 and TRBJ2-1, reads DAGVTQSPTHLIKTRGQQVTLRCSPISGHKSVSWYQQVLGQGPQFIFQYYEKEERGRGNFPDRFSARQFPNYSSELNVNALLLGDSALYLCASSLAGYAGGPIDNEQFFGPGTRLTVL.

A few counts support this clone. The chain combines TRBV19 with TRBJ1-3; the D is unclear. The germline V gene has CDR1 LNHDA and CDR2 SQIVND (reference sequence). With 3 bases removed from V and 0 bases from J, the gap between germline ends came to 15 bases. CDR3 length equals 17 residues. The CDR3 nucleotides read TGTGCCAGTAGTATGATGCGGGTAGCGATCTCTGGAAACACCATATATTTT. Protein product: CASSMMRVAISGNTIYF.

This sequence joins TRBV5-4 and TRBJ2-6; D is perhaps TRBD1 (6 bases). This CDR3 has 15 residues. Germline V gene lookup returns CDR1 SGHNT and CDR2 YYREEE (reference sequence). With 0 bases removed from V and 2 bases from J, the gap between germline ends came to 6 bases. CDR3 sequence reads: CASSLDRAGANVLTF. Here the CDR3 DNA reads TGTGCCAGCAGCTTGGACAGGGCTGGGGCCAACGTCCTGACTTTC.

The rearrangement links TRBV25-1 to TRBJ1-6, with D perhaps TRBD1 (5 bases). Trimming stripped 5 bases from V and 6 bases from J, with 11 bases between. Germline CDR1 is MGHDK and CDR2 is SYGVNS. The CDR3 totals 14 residues. CDR3 region: CASSYQGPNSPLHF. For the CDR3, the DNA is TGTGCCAGCAGTTACCAGGGCCCTAATTCACCCCTCCACTTT. Full variable domain (remainder filled in from reference TRBV25-1 and TRBJ1-6): EADIYQTPRYLVIGTGKKITLECSQTMGHDKMYWYQQDPGMELHLIHYSYGVNSTEKGDLSSESTVSRIRTEHFPLTLESARPSHTSQYLCASSYQGPNSPLHFGNGTRLTVT.

This clone was seen a handful of times. The chain has TRBV23-1 and TRBJ2-3, with TRBD2 identical over 7 bases. TRBV23-1 is filed as an ORF, its function uncertain. Losses at the gene ends were 8 bases for V and 1 base for J; bases not matched to a gene: 9. The CDR3 sequence is 15 residues long. CDR3 sequence reads: CASSSGISRTDTQYF. The CDR3 DNA follows: TGCGCCAGCTCAAGCGGGATCTCTCGCACAGATACGCAGTATTTT.

The rearrangement uses TRBV6-5 and TRBJ1-6; 7 bases align to TRBD1. This CDR3 comprises 16 residues. CDR1 MNHEY and CDR2 SVGAGI come from the germline V gene. The J segment lost 9 bases and the V segment lost 0 bases, leaving 8 bases of the junction unmatched. In DNA form, the CDR3 reads TGTGCCAGCAGTTACTCGACAGGGAGCAGGTCTTCACCCCTCCACTTT. This encodes CASSYSTGSRSSPLHF.

This clone was seen a few times. J is TRBJ1-2 and V is TRBV6-6; 11 bases match TRBD1. V lost 4 bases and J lost 5; bases outside the gene matches: 9. CDR1 and CDR2 (germline): MNHNY, SVGAGI (reference sequence). The CDR3 contains 16 residues. The CDR3 region is CASSSTGQGAGYGYTF. CDR3 sequence (DNA): TGTGCCAGCAGTTCCACCGGACAGGGGGCGGGGTATGGCTACACCTTC.

CDR3 DNA: TGTGCCAGTAGTATACAAAGGGGATCGGGCGGCTACACCTTC. Its translation: CASSIQRGSGGYTF. V is TRBV19 and J is TRBJ1-2; D may be TRBD1 (5 bases). Trimming removed 2 bases at V and 8 bases at J, with 15 bases between. The CDR3 spans 14 residues. Germline V gives CDR1 LNHDA, CDR2 SQIVND (reference sequence).

The chain employs TRBV7-2 and TRBJ2-1, with 11 positions matching TRBD2. The V and J ends lost 6 bases and 10 bases, in that order; junction bases with no gene match: 11. The CDR3 sequence is 15 residues long. Looked up from germline, CDR1 is SGHTA and CDR2 is FQGNSA. The DNA for the CDR3 is TGTGCCAGCAGGTCTACTAGCGGGGGCCCCTGGGAGCAGTTCTTC. Its translation: CASRSTSGGPWEQFF.

The genes are TRBV21-1 and TRBJ1-5; the table's D gene call, TRBD1, was not cross checked with the DNA. TRBV21-1 is a documented pseudogene. The CDR3 runs to 15 residues. Here the CDR3 DNA reads TGTGCCAGCGACCAGGGGAGATTATGGAATCAGCCCCAGCATTTT. This codes for CASDQGRLWNQPQHF.

V gene TRBV18 combines with J gene TRBJ1-1; a weak D match, TRBD1 (6 bases). The V and J ends lost 2 bases and 3 bases respectively, with 16 bases between them. Germline V lookup: CDR1 KGHSH, CDR2 LQKENI. This CDR3 has 16 amino acids. The CDR3 DNA reads as TGTGCCAGCTCACCAGGGGGGGGCAGGGGAGACACTGAAGCTTTCTTT. Its protein is CASSPGGGRGDTEAFF. The full variable domain, its missing parts supplied by reference TRBV18 and TRBJ1-1, is NAGVMQNPRHLVRRRGQEARLRCSPMKGHSHVYWYRQLPEEGLKFMVYLQKENIIDESGMPKERFSAEFPKEGPSILRIQQVVRGDSAAYFCASSPGGGRGDTEAFFGQGTRLTVV.

The chain links TRBV27 to TRBJ2-5; D possibly corresponds to TRBD2 (5 bases). The J call may be wrong; the DNA end is better matched by TRBJ2-7. This CDR3 is 15 amino acids long. In germline, CDR1 is MNHEY, CDR2 SMNVEV (reference sequence). In DNA form, the CDR3 reads TGTGCCAGCAGTTTATATGGTACGGGGTCCTACGAGCAGTACTTC. Protein sequence: CASSLYGTGSYEQYF.

This rearrangement joins TRBV27 to TRBJ2-7; tentative D call: TRBD2 (5 bases). The length of the CDR3 is 13 residues. V was shortened by 5 bases and J by 5 bases, with 13 bases between the two germline ends. From germline, CDR1 is MNHEY and CDR2 SMNVEV (reference sequence). CDR3 amino acids: CASSGGRLDEQYF. DNA of the CDR3: TGTGCCAGCAGTGGAGGACGGCTCGACGAGCAGTACTTC.

The rearrangement links TRBV30 to TRBJ1-1, with TRBD1 matching over 8 bases. The trim removed 1 base at V and 3 bases at J, leaving 1 base unmatched. This CDR3 is built from 13 residues. Germline CDR1 is GTSNPN and CDR2 is SVGIG (reference sequence). The CDR3 protein is CAWSGQGYTEAFF. The CDR3, as DNA: TGTGCCTGGAGTGGACAGGGGTACACTGAAGCTTTCTTT. Variable domain in full (rest from reference TRBV30 and TRBJ1-1): SQTIHQWPATLVQPVGSPLSLECTVEGTSNPNLYWYRQAAGRGLQLLFYSVGIGQISSEVPQNLSASRPQDRQFILSSKKLLLSDSGFYLCAWSGQGYTEAFFGQGTRLTVV.

This clone was picked up a small number of times. V usage is TRBV6-1 and J usage is TRBJ2-3; 8 bases align to TRBD2. V lost 3 bases to trimming and J lost 1 base; unmatched junction nucleotides: 6. The CDR3 contains 16 residues. The V gene's germline CDR1 is MNHNS and CDR2 SASEGT. CDR3 loop: CASSDLAGMGTDTQYF. CDR3 nucleotides: TGTGCCAGCAGTGATTTAGCGGGAATGGGCACAGATACGCAGTATTTT.

The V and J genes are TRBV4-2 and TRBJ1-6; 7 nucleotides match TRBD1. Per the germline V gene, CDR1 is LGHNA and CDR2 is YNFKEQ. The V segment lost 1 base and the J segment 5 bases; nucleotides outside the gene matches: 8. This CDR3 comprises 17 residues. The chain's CDR3 is CASSQGGDRVNNSPLHF. The CDR3, as DNA: TGTGCCAGCAGCCAAGGCGGAGACAGGGTAAATAATTCACCCCTCCACTTT.

This clone was seen a few times. The junction shows a germline mismatch at one end, possibly a read error. The rearrangement uses TRBV7-9 and TRBJ1-2, with D hard to call. CDR1 is SEHNR and CDR2 is FQNEAQ in the germline V gene (reference sequence). The CDR3 loop spans 11 amino acids. CDR3 coding DNA: TGTTCCAGCAGCGAGAACTATGGCTACACCTTC. Its translation is CSSSENYGYTF.

This clone was found once. The rearrangement uses TRBV7-2 and TRBJ1-5, with D perhaps matching TRBD1 (5 bases). Germline V CDR1 and CDR2: SGHTA, FQGNSA. There are 15 residues in the CDR3. V was clipped by 1 base and J by 11 bases, with 18 bases between them. DNA of the CDR3: TGTGCCAGCAGCTTAGGGGCGGGGGGAGGATCGGCCCAGCATTTT. Translated: CASSLGAGGGSAQHF.